This is a list of T cell receptor beta chains from one sample in a study of blood T cell repertoires in COVID-19. Method: immunoSEQ multiplex PCR; TCRdb's copy keeps in-frame clones and lacks some. The repertoire holds approximately 300,000 clones, around 83% seen once, with roughly 1.1% in the top ten. Input material: peripheral blood. Every receptor here comes from a woman between 45 and 60 years old with acute or convalescent COVID-19. CDR3s include the opening cysteine and the closing phenylalanine or tryptophan. The D gene is left open where the match is weak. Clone size is not always given. Where it is, it says once, few, many or a class for expanded clones.

D gene | J gene | CDR3 length | clone size | V gene | CDR3 DNA | CDR3 protein
. | TRBJ1-1 | 14 | . | TRBV7-2 | TGTGCCAGCAGCTTTCAGGGAGGGAGCACTGAAGCTTTCTTT | CASSFQGGSTEAFF
. | TRBJ1-1 | 13 | . | TRBV6-5 | TGTGCCAGCATGCCCCAGGGACTAGTGAAAGCTTTCTTT | CASMPQGLVKAFF
. | TRBJ1-4 | 14 | . | TRBV7-6 | TGTGCCAGCAGCTTGGGGCAAGAGGATGAAAAACTGTTTTTT | CASSLGQEDEKLFF
TRBD2 | TRBJ2-1 | 14 | . | TRBV19 | TGTGCCAGTAGTAGGGGACTAGCGGACAATGAGCAGTTCTTC | CASSRGLADNEQFF
. | TRBJ1-1 | 12 | . | TRBV5-4 | TGTGCCAGCAGCGGTCCAGACACTGAAGCTTTCTTT | CASSGPDTEAFF
TRBD1 | TRBJ1-1 | 16 | many | TRBV4-2 | TGTGCCAGCAGCCAAGATAACAGACAGGGGAACACTGAAGCTTTCTTT | CASSQDNRQGNTEAFF
. | TRBJ2-7 | 14 | . | TRBV18 | TGTGCCAGCTCACCCGGACAGAAGTCCTACGAGCAGTACTTC | CASSPGQKSYEQYF
. | TRBJ2-7 | 14 | . | TRBV6-5 | TGTGCCAGCACTGTCAGGGGATCTGACTACGAGCAGTACTTC | CASTVRGSDYEQYF
TRBD1 | TRBJ1-2 | 13 | once | TRBV6-6 | TGTGCCAGCAACACAGGGGGATGGGATGGCTACACCTTC | CASNTGGWDGYTF
TRBD1 | TRBJ1-1 | 18 | . | TRBV19 | TGTGCCAGTAGTACTACACTCCGGGACAGGGTGGCCAACACTGAAGCTTTCTTT | CASSTTLRDRVANTEAFF
TRBD1 | TRBJ1-5 | 17 | . | TRBV10-3 | TGTGCCATCAGCCCCGGGACAGTAGAATCGTCTAATCAGCCCCAGCATTTT | CAISPGTVESSNQPQHF
. | TRBJ2-7 | 15 | . | TRBV27 | TGTGCCAGCAGTTCAGTCACAGGTTACTCCTACGAGCAGTACTTC | CASSSVTGYSYEQYF
TRBD1 | TRBJ1-6 | 15 | few | TRBV5-6 | TGTGCCAGCAGCTCCGGGACAGGGGTTGGATCACCCCTCCACTTT | CASSSGTGVGSPLHF
. | TRBJ2-1 | 14 | . | TRBV7-2 | TGTGCCAGCCAGCCCGGGAAGGACTACAATGAGCAGTTCTTC | CASQPGKDYNEQFF
TRBD1 | TRBJ1-2 | 13 | few | TRBV6-4 | TGTGCCAGCAGTATGACAGGGTCTAATGGCTACACCTTC | CASSMTGSNGYTF
TRBD2 | TRBJ2-1 | 16 | . | TRBV24-1 | TGTGCCACCAGTGACCCGACTAGCGGGGGGATTAATGAGCAGTTCTTC | CATSDPTSGGINEQFF
TRBD1 | TRBJ1-4 | 13 | once | TRBV7-9 | TGTGCCAGCAGCTACAGGGGAGATGAAAAACTGTTTTTT | CASSYRGDEKLFF
. | TRBJ1-1 | 14 | . | TRBV7-2 | TGTGCCAGCAGCTTAGCTCGGGGGAACACTGAAGCTTTCTTT | CASSLARGNTEAFF
TRBD2 | TRBJ2-3 | 15 | . | TRBV5-4 | TGTGCCAGCAGTGCTCTAGCGGGTGTCACAGATACGCAGTATTTT | CASSALAGVTDTQYF
TRBD1 | TRBJ1-5 | 13 | once | TRBV19 | TGTGCCAGTAGTGGGGACAGGGATCAGCCCCAGCATTTT | CASSGDRDQPQHF
. | TRBJ1-1 | 11 | . | TRBV29-1 | TGCAGCGTGCCTACCGGGTGGGAAGCTTTCTTT | CSVPTGWEAFF
TRBD1 | TRBJ1-2 | 15 | once | TRBV28 | TGTGCCAGCATTTCGACAGGGCGAGCTAACTATGGCTACACCTTC | CASISTGRANYGYTF
. | TRBJ2-3 | 14 | . | TRBV9 | TGTGCCAGCAGCGTAGATCTAGGGGCGGATACGCAGTATTTT | CASSVDLGADTQYF
TRBD1 | TRBJ1-1 | 13 | . | TRBV4-1 | TGCGCCAGCGCCGGGACAGGCGGCACTGAAGCTTTCTTT | CASAGTGGTEAFF
. | TRBJ2-4 | 16 | . | TRBV11-2 | TGTGCCAGCAGCTCCCAGAGGGGAGGAGCCAAAAACATTCAGTACTTC | CASSSQRGGAKNIQYF
TRBD1 | TRBJ1-2 | 13 | . | TRBV6-6 | TGTGCCAGCAGCCAGACAGGGGCGGAAGGCTACACCTTC | CASSQTGAEGYTF
TRBD1 | TRBJ2-1 | 14 | . | TRBV6-5 | TGTGCCAGCAGTTGGGACAGGGCTTCCGATGAGCAGTTCTTC | CASSWDRASDEQFF
. | TRBJ2-7 | 13 | . | TRBV5-4 | TGTGCCAGTACATCCCAGGGAAACTACGAGCAGTACTTC | CASTSQGNYEQYF
TRBD1 | TRBJ2-1 | 14 | . | TRBV7-2 | TGTGCCAGCAGCTTAGCGGGACAGGCTAGTGAGCAGTTCTTC | CASSLAGQASEQFF
. | TRBJ2-2 | 13 | . | TRBV11-2 | TGTGCCAGCAGCACCGACAGGACCGGGGAGCTGTTTTTT | CASSTDRTGELFF
. | TRBJ2-1 | 18 | . | TRBV3-1/TRBV3-2 | TGTGCCAGCAGCCAAGGACCCCAGGCGGGACCCCGAGGTGATGAGCAGTTCTTC | CASSQGPQAGPRGDEQFF
. | TRBJ2-7 | 13 | . | TRBV7-9 | TGTGCCAGCAGCTTAGTTCAGTCCTACGAGCAGTACTTC | CASSLVQSYEQYF
. | TRBJ2-3 | 13 | . | TRBV7-9 | TGTGCCAGCGGTAGGAGTAGGACAGATACGCAGTATTTT | CASGRSRTDTQYF
TRBD2 | TRBJ2-5 | 14 | . | TRBV5-4 | TGTGCCAGCAGCTTGGGTCTAGCGGGGGAGACCCAGTACTTC | CASSLGLAGETQYF
TRBD2 | TRBJ2-1 | 15 | . | TRBV3-1/TRBV3-2 | TGTGCCAGCAGCCAAGTCCAGCGGGGGGGCAATGAGCAGTTCTTC | CASSQVQRGGNEQFF
TRBD1 | TRBJ2-5 | 17 | once | TRBV6-2/TRBV6-3 | TGTGCCAGCAGTTACGCTTACAGGGGAGTAGGAAAAGAGACCCAGTACTTC | CASSYAYRGVGKETQYF
TRBD1 | TRBJ1-1 | 13 | . | TRBV27 | TGTGCCAGCGGACAGGGACTGAACACTGAAGCTTTCTTT | CASGQGLNTEAFF
TRBD1 | TRBJ2-2 | 15 | . | TRBV19 | TGTGCCAGTAGCATACAGGGGGTGGACACCGGGGAGCTGTTTTTT | CASSIQGVDTGELFF
. | TRBJ2-1 | 13 | . | TRBV11-3 | TGTGCCAGCAGCTTAGACAGGGAAAATGAGCAGTTCTTC | CASSLDRENEQFF
TRBD2 | TRBJ2-7 | 16 | . | TRBV7-3 | TGTGCCAGCAGCTTAAACGGGGGACTAGCGGGAGGCGAGCAGTACTTC | CASSLNGGLAGGEQYF
. | TRBJ1-4 | 15 | . | TRBV13 | TGTGCCAGCAGCAATGGTGCGGGACTCAATGAAAAACTGTTTTTT | CASSNGAGLNEKLFF
TRBD1 | TRBJ1-4 | 14 | . | TRBV6-6 | TGTGCCAGCAGTTACGTCACAGGGGACGAAAAACTGTTTTTT | CASSYVTGDEKLFF
TRBD1 | TRBJ2-6 | 14 | . | TRBV19 | TGTGCCAGTAGTGACAGGGGAGTTGCCAACGTCCTGACTTTC | CASSDRGVANVLTF
. | TRBJ1-4 | 19 | . | TRBV4-3 | TGCGCCAGCAGCCGGACACCCCCCCACGCAGGCCCTCTGGATGAAAAACTGTTTTTT | CASSRTPPHAGPLDEKLFF
TRBD1 | TRBJ2-1 | 18 | . | TRBV4-3 | TGCGCCAGCAGCCATACGCTCTCCGGGACAGGGTACTACAATGAGCAGTTCTTC | CASSHTLSGTGYYNEQFF
. | TRBJ1-1 | 13 | . | TRBV5-1 | TGCGCCAGCAGCTTCAACACGAACACTGAAGCTTTCTTT | CASSFNTNTEAFF
. | TRBJ2-5 | 12 | . | TRBV30 | TGTGCCTGGGCTACGGGACAAGAGACCCAGTACTTC | CAWATGQETQYF